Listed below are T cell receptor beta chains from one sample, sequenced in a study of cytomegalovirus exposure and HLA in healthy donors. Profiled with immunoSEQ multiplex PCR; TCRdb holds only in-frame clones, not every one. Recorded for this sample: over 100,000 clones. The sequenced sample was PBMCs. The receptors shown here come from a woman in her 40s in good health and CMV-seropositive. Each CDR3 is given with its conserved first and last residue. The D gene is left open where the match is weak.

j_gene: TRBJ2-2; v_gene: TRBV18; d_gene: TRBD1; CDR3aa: CASSPTGDTGELFF; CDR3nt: TGTGCCAGCTCACCTACAGGGGACACCGGGGAGCTGTTTTTT
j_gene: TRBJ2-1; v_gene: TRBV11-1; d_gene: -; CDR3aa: CASSPPGYRPLASYNEQFF; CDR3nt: TGTGCCAGCAGCCCGCCAGGCTACCGGCCCCTAGCCTCCTACAATGAGCAGTTCTTC
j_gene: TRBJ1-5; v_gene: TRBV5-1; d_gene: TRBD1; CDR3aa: CASSLGTGDQPQHF; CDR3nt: TGCGCCAGCAGCCTAGGGACAGGAGACCAGCCCCAGCATTTT
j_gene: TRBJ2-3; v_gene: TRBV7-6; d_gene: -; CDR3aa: CASSSYSDTQYF; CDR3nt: TGTGCCAGCAGCTCTTACTCAGATACGCAGTATTTT
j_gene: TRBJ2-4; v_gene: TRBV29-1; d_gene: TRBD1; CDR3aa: CSVETTGGTKNIQYF; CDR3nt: TGCAGCGTTGAAACGACAGGGGGGACCAAAAACATTCAGTACTTC
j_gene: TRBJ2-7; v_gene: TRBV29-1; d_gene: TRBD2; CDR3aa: CSARAGLAAPNSYEQYF; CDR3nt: TGCAGCGCCAGAGCGGGACTAGCGGCCCCTAACTCCTACGAGCAGTACTTC
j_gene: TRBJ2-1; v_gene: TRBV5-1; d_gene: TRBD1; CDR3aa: CASSLVGTALNNEQFF; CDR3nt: TGCGCCAGCAGCTTGGTGGGGACAGCTTTAAACAATGAGCAGTTCTTC
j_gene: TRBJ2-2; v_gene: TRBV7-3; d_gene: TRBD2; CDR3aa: CASSRAGDDTGELFF; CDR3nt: TGTGCCAGCAGCCGGGCGGGGGATGACACCGGGGAGCTGTTTTTT
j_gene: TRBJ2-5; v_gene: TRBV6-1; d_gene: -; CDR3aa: CASSERGETQYF; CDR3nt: TGTGCCAGCAGTGAAAGGGGAGAGACCCAGTACTTC
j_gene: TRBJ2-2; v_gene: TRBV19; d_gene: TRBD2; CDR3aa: CASSGVAGGNGELFF; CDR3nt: TGTGCCAGTAGTGGAGTAGCGGGAGGAAACGGGGAGCTGTTTTTT
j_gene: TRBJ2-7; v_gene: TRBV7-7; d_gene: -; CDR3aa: CASSPGDLTYEQYF; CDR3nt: TGTGCTAGCAGCCCGGGGGACTTAACTTACGAGCAGTACTTC
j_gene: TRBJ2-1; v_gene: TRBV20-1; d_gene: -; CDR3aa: CSAQGGDEQFF; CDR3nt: TGCAGTGCTCAAGGGGGGGATGAGCAGTTCTTC
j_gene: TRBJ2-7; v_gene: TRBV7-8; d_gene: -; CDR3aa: CASSLGGSEQYF; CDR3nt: TGTGCCAGCAGCTTAGGAGGTTCCGAGCAGTACTTC
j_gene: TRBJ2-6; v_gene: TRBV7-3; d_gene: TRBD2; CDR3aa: CASSLASGRAQGANVLTF; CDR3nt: TGTGCCAGCAGCCTCGCCAGCGGGAGGGCCCAGGGGGCCAACGTCCTGACTTTC
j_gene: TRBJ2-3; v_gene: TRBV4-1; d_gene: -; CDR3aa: CASSQVMRATQYF; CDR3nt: TGCGCCAGCAGCCAAGTAATGCGGGCTACGCAGTATTTT
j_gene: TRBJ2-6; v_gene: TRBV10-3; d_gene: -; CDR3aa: CAISAKGGALSGANVLTF; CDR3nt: TGTGCCATCAGTGCGAAAGGGGGTGCCCTCTCTGGGGCCAACGTCCTGACTTTC
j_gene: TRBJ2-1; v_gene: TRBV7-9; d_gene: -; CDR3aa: CASSLGGGRHNEQFF; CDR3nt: TGTGCCAGCAGCCTAGGTGGGGGCCGGCACAATGAGCAGTTCTTC
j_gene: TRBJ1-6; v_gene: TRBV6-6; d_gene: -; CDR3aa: CASSGDSGTPLHF; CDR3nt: TGTGCCAGCAGTGGCGACTCGGGTACTCCCCTCCACTTT
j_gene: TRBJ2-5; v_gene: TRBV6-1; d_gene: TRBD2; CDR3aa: CASSESPPGTSLKETQYF; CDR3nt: TGTGCCAGCAGTGAATCTCCCCCCGGGACTAGTTTGAAGGAGACCCAGTACTTC
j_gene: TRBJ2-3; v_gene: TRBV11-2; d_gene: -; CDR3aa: CASSSPGVVSGVTDTQYF; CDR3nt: TGTGCCAGCAGCTCCCCGGGGGTCGTAAGCGGTGTCACAGATACGCAGTATTTT
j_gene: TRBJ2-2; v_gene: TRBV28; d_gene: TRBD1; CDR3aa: CASSLVGQGSSELFF; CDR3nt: TGTGCCAGCAGTTTGGTGGGACAGGGATCGTCAGAGCTGTTTTTT
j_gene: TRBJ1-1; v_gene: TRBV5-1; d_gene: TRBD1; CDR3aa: CASSWVGQGNTEAFF; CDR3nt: TGCGCCAGCAGCTGGGTGGGACAGGGGAACACTGAAGCTTTCTTT
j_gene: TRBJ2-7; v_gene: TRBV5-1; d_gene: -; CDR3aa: CASSRPGDSYEQYF; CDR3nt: TGCGCCAGCTCTCGCCCGGGGGACTCCTACGAGCAGTACTTC
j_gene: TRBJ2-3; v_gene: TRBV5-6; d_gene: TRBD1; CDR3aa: CASSLGTGRPDTQYF; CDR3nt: TGTGCCAGCAGCTTGGGGACAGGGCGGCCAGATACGCAGTATTTT
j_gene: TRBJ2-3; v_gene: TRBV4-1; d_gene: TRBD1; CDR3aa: CASTFDRGAGTDTQYF; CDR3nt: TGCGCCAGCACCTTTGACAGGGGCGCCGGGACAGATACGCAGTATTTT
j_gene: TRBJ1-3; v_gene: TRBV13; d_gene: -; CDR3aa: CASSLERLAGNTIYF; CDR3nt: TGTGCCAGCAGCTTAGAAAGGCTAGCTGGAAACACCATATATTTT
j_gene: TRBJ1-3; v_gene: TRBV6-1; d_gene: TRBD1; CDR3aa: CASREDRNGRNTIYF; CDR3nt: TGTGCCAGCAGGGAGGACAGGAACGGTAGAAACACCATATATTTT
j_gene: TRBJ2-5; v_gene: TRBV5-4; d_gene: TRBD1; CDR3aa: CASSTDRAEETQYF; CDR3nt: TGTGCCAGCAGCACGGACAGGGCCGAAGAGACCCAGTACTTC
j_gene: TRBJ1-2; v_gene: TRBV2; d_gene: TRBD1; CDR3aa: CASSRDRERSGYTF; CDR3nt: TGTGCCAGCAGTCGCGACAGGGAGAGGAGCGGCTACACCTTC
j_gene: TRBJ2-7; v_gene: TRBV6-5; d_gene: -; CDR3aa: CASSYSTGTYEQYF; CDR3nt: TGTGCCAGCAGTTACTCCACAGGGACCTACGAGCAGTACTTC
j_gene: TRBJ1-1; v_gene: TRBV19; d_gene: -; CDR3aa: CASSIDLRGTEAFF; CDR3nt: TGTGCCAGTAGTATAGATCTCAGGGGAACTGAAGCTTTCTTT
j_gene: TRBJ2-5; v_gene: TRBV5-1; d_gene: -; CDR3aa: CASSTGDRERETQYF; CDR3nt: TGCGCCAGCAGCACGGGGGACAGAGAAAGAGAGACCCAGTACTTC
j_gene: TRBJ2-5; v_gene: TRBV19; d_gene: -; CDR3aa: CASRDTAQETQYF; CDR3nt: TGTGCCAGTCGGGATACAGCCCAAGAGACCCAGTACTTC
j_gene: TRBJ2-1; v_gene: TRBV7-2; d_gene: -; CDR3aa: CASSPTTWNNERFF; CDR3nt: TGTGCCAGCAGCCCTACCACATGGAACAATGAGCGGTTCTTC
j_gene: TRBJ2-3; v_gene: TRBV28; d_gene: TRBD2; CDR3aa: CASKGTITTDTQYF; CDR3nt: TGTGCCAGCAAGGGGACTATTACCACAGATACGCAGTATTTT
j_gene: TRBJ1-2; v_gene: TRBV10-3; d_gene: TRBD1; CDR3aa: CAISESPGQGAGYTF; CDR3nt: TGTGCCATCAGTGAGTCACCAGGACAGGGGGCTGGCTACACCTTC
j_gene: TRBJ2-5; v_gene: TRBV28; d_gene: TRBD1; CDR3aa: CASSLTTGGQETQYF; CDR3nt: TGTGCCAGCAGTTTGACGACAGGGGGCCAAGAGACCCAGTACTTC
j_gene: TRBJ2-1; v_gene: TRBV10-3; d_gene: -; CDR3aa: CAISGAEATSSYNEQFF; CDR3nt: TGTGCCATCAGTGGCGCGGAAGCGACTAGCTCCTACAATGAGCAGTTCTTC
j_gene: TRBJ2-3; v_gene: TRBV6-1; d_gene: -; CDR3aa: CASGRRTDTQYF; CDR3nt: TGTGCCAGCGGGAGGAGGACAGATACGCAGTATTTT
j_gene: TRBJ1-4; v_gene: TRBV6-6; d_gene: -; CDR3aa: CASSYPQDTTNEKLFF; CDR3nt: TGTGCCAGCAGTTACCCCCAGGATACAACTAATGAAAAACTGTTTTTT
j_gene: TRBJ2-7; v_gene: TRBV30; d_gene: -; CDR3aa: CAWSGGLQYEQYF; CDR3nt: TGTGCCTGGAGTGGGGGCCTACAGTACGAGCAGTACTTC
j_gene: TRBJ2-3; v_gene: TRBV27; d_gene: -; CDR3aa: CASSNRGREADTQYF; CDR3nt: TGTGCCAGCAGCAACAGGGGGCGGGAGGCAGATACGCAGTATTTT
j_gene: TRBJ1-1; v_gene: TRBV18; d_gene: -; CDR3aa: CASSPRDRLNTEAFF; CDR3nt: TGTGCCAGCTCACCCAGAGACAGATTGAACACTGAAGCTTTCTTT
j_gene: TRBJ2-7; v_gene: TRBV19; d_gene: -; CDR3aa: CASSMAPTVPYEQYF; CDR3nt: TGTGCCAGTAGTATGGCGCCGACAGTTCCCTACGAGCAGTACTTC
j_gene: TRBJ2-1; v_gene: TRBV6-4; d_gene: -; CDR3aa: CASSSDYQAYNEQFF; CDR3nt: TGTGCCAGCAGTTCAGATTATCAGGCCTACAATGAGCAGTTCTTC
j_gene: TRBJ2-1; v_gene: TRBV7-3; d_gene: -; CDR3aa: CASSLVGGLLGMGNEQFF; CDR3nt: TGTGCCAGCAGCTTAGTGGGAGGTCTCCTCGGGATGGGCAATGAGCAGTTCTTC
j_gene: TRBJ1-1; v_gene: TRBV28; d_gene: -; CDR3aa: CASIPGDTEAFF; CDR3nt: TGTGCCAGCATCCCGGGGGACACTGAAGCTTTCTTT
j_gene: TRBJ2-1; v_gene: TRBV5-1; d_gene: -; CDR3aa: CASSFSGGPHVNEQFF; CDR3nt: TGCGCCAGCAGCTTCTCGGGCGGGCCTCACGTCAATGAGCAGTTCTTC
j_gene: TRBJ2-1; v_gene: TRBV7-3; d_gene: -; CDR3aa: CASSSGTVNEQFF; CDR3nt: TGTGCCAGCAGCTCCGGGACTGTCAATGAGCAGTTCTTC
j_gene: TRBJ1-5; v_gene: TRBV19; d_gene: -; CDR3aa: CASSTNQPQHF; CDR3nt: TGTGCCAGTAGTACTAATCAGCCCCAGCATTTT
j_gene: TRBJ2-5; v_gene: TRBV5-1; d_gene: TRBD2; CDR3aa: CASTSGRTQETQYF; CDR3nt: TGCGCCAGCACCAGCGGGAGGACACAAGAGACCCAGTACTTC
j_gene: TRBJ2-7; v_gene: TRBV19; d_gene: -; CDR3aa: CASSNAGREQYF; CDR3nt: TGTGCCAGTAGTAACGCGGGGCGCGAGCAGTACTTC
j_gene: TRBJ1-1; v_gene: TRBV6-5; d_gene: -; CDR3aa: CATLRGGEAFF; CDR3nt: TGTGCCACTCTCCGCGGGGGGGAAGCTTTCTTT
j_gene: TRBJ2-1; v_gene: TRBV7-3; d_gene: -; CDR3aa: CASSLGTTFRQFF; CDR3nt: TGTGCCAGCAGCTTGGGGACAACTTTTCGGCAGTTCTTC
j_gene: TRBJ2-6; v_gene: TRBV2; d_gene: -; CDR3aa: CASRDTGAGANVLTF; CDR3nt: TGTGCCAGCAGGGATACAGGAGCCGGGGCCAACGTCCTGACTTTC